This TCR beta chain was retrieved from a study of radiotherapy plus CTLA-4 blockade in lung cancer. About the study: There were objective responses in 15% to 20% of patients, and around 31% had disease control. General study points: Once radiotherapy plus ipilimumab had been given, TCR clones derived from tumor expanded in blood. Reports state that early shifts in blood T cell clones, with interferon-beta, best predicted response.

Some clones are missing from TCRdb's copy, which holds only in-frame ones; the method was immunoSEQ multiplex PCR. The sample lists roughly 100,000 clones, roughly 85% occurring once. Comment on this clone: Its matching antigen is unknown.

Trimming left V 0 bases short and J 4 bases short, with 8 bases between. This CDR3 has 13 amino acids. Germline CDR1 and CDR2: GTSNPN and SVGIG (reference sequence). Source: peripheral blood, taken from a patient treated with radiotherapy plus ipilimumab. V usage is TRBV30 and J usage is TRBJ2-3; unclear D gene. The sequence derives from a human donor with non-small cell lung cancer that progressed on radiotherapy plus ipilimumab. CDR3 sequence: CAWSVKGSDTQYF. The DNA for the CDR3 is TGTGCCTGGAGTGTTAAGGGATCAGATACGCAGTATTTT.